The 6 T cell receptor beta chains listed next were all sequenced from one sample in a study of control samples from healthy donors and cancer patients. Clones were sequenced by immunoSEQ multiplex PCR, and TCRdb holds only the in-frame ones, with some missing. This sample has 70,000 or so clones, with just under 90% found just once. Sequences were obtained from PBMCs. The receptor source for this set is a man aged 55 to 70 with lung cancer.

DNA for the CDR3: TGTGCCAGTAGTATGGGACAGGACAATGAGCAGTTCTTC. Amino acids: CASSMGQDNEQFF. The chain has TRBV19 and TRBJ2-1; 8 bases match TRBD1. CDR3 size: 13 residues. CDR1 and CDR2 from the germline V gene are LNHDA and SQIVND (reference sequence). V lost 3 bases, J lost 5 bases, and 0 bases stayed unmatched.

This chain uses TRBV6-4 with TRBJ1-2; possibly TRBD1 for D (6 bases). The CDR3 runs to 16 residues. Germline values: CDR1 MRHNA, CDR2 SNTAGT. V was pared by 8 bases and J by 2 bases, with 21 bases between. The CDR3 sequence is CASRNIYQGSNYGYTF. The DNA for the CDR3 is TGTGCCAGCCGAAACATTTATCAGGGGAGCAACTATGGCTACACCTTC.

This clone was detected only a few times. This chain uses TRBV5-8 with TRBJ1-1; TRBD1 agrees at 7 bases. The CDR3 runs to 14 residues. The J segment lost 5 bases and the V segment lost 5 bases, leaving 9 bases of the junction unmatched. CDR1 is SGHTS and CDR2 is YDEGEE in the germline V gene. In DNA, the CDR3 is TGTGCCAGCAGGCATACAGGGGTTGGAACTGAAGCTTTCTTT. This sequence encodes CASRHTGVGTEAFF.

This chain connects TRBV19 to TRBJ2-3; 9 bases fit TRBD1. This CDR3 has 15 amino acids. The J segment lost 0 bases and the V segment lost 4 bases, leaving 2 bases of the junction unmatched. CDR1 is LNHDA, CDR2 SQIVND, per germline (reference sequence). CDR3 region: CASSTGQGSTDTQYF. The DNA for the CDR3 is TGTGCCAGTAGTACCGGACAGGGGAGCACAGATACGCAGTATTTT.

Here the CDR3 DNA reads TGTGCCAGCAGCTTGGGGCTAGCGATTAACACCGGGGAGCTGTTTTTT. Translation: CASSLGLAINTGELFF. The genes are TRBV5-4 and TRBJ2-2; possible D gene TRBD2, 6 bases. V lost 0 bases, J lost 2 bases, and 11 bases lay in between. CDR3 length equals 16 residues. Germline values: CDR1 SGHNT, CDR2 YYREEE (reference sequence).

The gene calls are TRBV29-1 and TRBJ1-2; TRBD1 matches 8 bases. Trimming removed 6 bases from V and 0 bases from J; junction bases left unmatched: 9. CDR1 is SQVTM, CDR2 ANQGSEA, per germline. This CDR3 is built from 15 residues. The DNA of the CDR3 is TGCAGCGTGGGTGGACAGGGCTCCGCTAACTATGGCTACACCTTC. It codes for CSVGGQGSANYGYTF.